The rows below give T cell receptor beta chains drawn from one sample of a study of graft-versus-host responses after intestinal transplantation. Sequenced by immunoSEQ multiplex PCR; TCRdb stores in-frame clones only, minus some. The sample lists almost 85,000 clones; 91% were seen once. Their antigen targets remain unknown. The sequences come from unstimulated CD4+ T cells sorted from spleen or lymph node cells, collected before intestinal transplant. The receptors here all came from a human donor who received an intestinal transplant. CDR3s include the opening cysteine and the closing phenylalanine or tryptophan. Fields, in order: V gene, D gene, CDR3 length, J gene, clone size, CDR3 DNA, CDR3 protein. D genes are given only for firm matches. Size tells how often a clone was seen (once, few, many) or the class of an expanded clone, and some rows leave it out.

TRBV10-1	-	16	TRBJ2-1	-	TGCGCCAGCAGTGCCTACGGCGGTGGGTCCTACAATGAGCAGTTCTTC	CASSAYGGGSYNEQFF
TRBV4-1	TRBD1	20	TRBJ2-3	-	TGCGCCAGCAGCCAACCTTCCTCCTTTGGGGCAGGGGGCGGCACAGATACGCAGTATTTT	CASSQPSSFGAGGGTDTQYF
TRBV29-1	-	13	TRBJ1-2	-	TGCAGCGTTGACCGGACAAATAACTATGGCTACACCTTC	CSVDRTNNYGYTF
TRBV5-4	TRBD1	15	TRBJ2-2	-	TGTGCCAGCAGCATTCAGGACAGGTACACCGGGGAGCTGTTTTTT	CASSIQDRYTGELFF
TRBV21-1	-	15	TRBJ2-1	-	TGTGCCAGCAGTTTCCCTCGGGGGTCAGGCAATGAGCAGTTCTTC	CASSFPRGSGNEQFF
TRBV27	TRBD1	18	TRBJ1-1	-	TGTGCCAGCAGTTTACATTTCGGGACAGGGGTGAAGAACACTGAAGCTTTCTTT	CASSLHFGTGVKNTEAFF
TRBV30	-	15	TRBJ1-1	-	TGTGCCTGGAGTTCGGGGGGGCGAGGCAACACTGAAGCTTTCTTT	CAWSSGGRGNTEAFF
TRBV6-6	-	15	TRBJ2-7	-	TGTGCCAGCAGTTACGTACAGGGGGGGTCCTACGAGCAGTACTTC	CASSYVQGGSYEQYF
TRBV6-5	-	14	TRBJ1-6	-	TGTGCCAGCAGTTGGACAGCGAATAATTCACCCCTCCACTTT	CASSWTANNSPLHF
TRBV19	-	19	TRBJ1-4	-	TGTGCCAGTAGTATAACAGGAACCCCAAAACTTGCAACTAATGAAAAACTGTTTTTT	CASSITGTPKLATNEKLFF
TRBV7-6	-	13	TRBJ2-7	-	TGTGCCAGCAGTTTACGGGGGAGCAACGAGCAGTACTTC	CASSLRGSNEQYF
TRBV6-5	-	16	TRBJ2-6	-	TGTGCCAGCAGTTACTCATCGGGATCTGGGGCCAACGTCCTGACTTTC	CASSYSSGSGANVLTF
TRBV19	TRBD1	15	TRBJ1-6	-	TGTGCCAGTAGTTTCGGACAGGGCGGCGGATCACCCCTCCACTTT	CASSFGQGGGSPLHF
TRBV4-3	TRBD1	15	TRBJ2-7	-	TGCGCCAGCAGCCAAGGAGGACAGGGGGCCTACGAGCAGTACTTC	CASSQGGQGAYEQYF
TRBV10-3	TRBD1	15	TRBJ2-5	-	TGTGCCATCAGTGAAGAAGGGACAGGGCTGGAGACCCAGTACTTC	CAISEEGTGLETQYF
TRBV7-8	-	15	TRBJ1-5	-	TGTGCCAGCAGCTTAAGGCCGGCTAGTTTATTGCCCCAGCATTTT	CASSLRPASLLPQHF
TRBV7-2	-	14	TRBJ2-3	-	TGTGCCAGCAGCTTAACTACAAACCCAGATACGCAGTATTTT	CASSLTTNPDTQYF
TRBV6-1	-	15	TRBJ1-2	few	TGTGCCAGCAGTGACCAGGAAAGGGGTAACTATGGCTACACCTTC	CASSDQERGNYGYTF
TRBV10-1	-	15	TRBJ2-1	-	TGCGCCAGCAGTGGAGGACAAGGTCCGATTAGCGAGCAGTTCTTC	CASSGGQGPISEQFF